The 30 T cell receptor beta chains below all came from one sample that was sequenced in a study of blood T cells in healthy people across ages. Together with a sample-barcoded 5' primer, a J-beta primer mix was included in a second PCR lasting about 6 to 11 cycles. One entry per CDR3 protein, called by TCRdb with MiXCR from the 5' RACE reads. This sample has 920,000 or so distinct CDR3 sequences, with 45% found just once. What was sequenced was blood. Source of these receptors: a woman aged 55 to 70 in good health.

Note on this clonotype: This may arise from a read error, as a much more abundant clone is one base away. This chain joins TRBV18 and TRBJ2-5; TRBD2 agrees at 7 bases. Per germline, CDR1 KGHSH and CDR2 LQKENI. The CDR3 has 15 amino acids. This CDR3 is CANSLSGGRQETQYF. The CDR3 DNA sequence: TGTGCCAACTCACTCTCGGGAGGACGCCAAGAGACCCAGTACTTC.

This clonotype was counted only a few times. The genes are TRBV29-1 and TRBJ1-5; D is unclear. Germline CDR1 is SQVTM and CDR2 is ANQGSEA. Trimming cost V 4 bases and J 3 bases, with 10 bases left between them. This CDR3 region has 13 residues. The CDR3: CSVVSGNNQPQHF. CDR3 coding DNA: TGCAGCGTTGTCAGCGGCAACAATCAGCCCCAGCATTTT.

The chain links TRBV6-6 to TRBJ2-7, with TRBD1 identical over 8 bases. Trimming cost V 8 bases and J 7 bases; bases outside gene matches: 7. CDR1 MNHNY and CDR2 SVGAGI come from the germline V gene (reference sequence). The CDR3 contains 12 residues. Here the CDR3 DNA reads TGTGCCAGCGGGTCCCGGGACAGGGAGCAGTACTTC. Protein product: CASGSRDREQYF.

This chain joins TRBV7-2 and TRBJ2-1; D unclear. Trimming removed 8 bases at V and 4 bases at J, with 15 bases between. Germline CDR1 SGHTA, CDR2 FQGNSA. The CDR3 is 14 amino acids. CDR3 region: CASGSHLTYNEQFF. The CDR3 bases are TGTGCCAGCGGAAGCCATCTAACATACAATGAGCAGTTCTTC.

V usage is TRBV27 and J usage is TRBJ1-5, with 8 bases fitting TRBD1. Germline assignment: CDR1 MNHEY and CDR2 SMNVEV (reference sequence). V shed 5 bases and J 0 bases; nucleotides not matched to a gene: 15. This CDR3 is built from 19 residues. The CDR3 sequence is CASSPLRGQGGDSNQPQHF. The CDR3 DNA reads as TGTGCCAGCAGTCCTTTAAGAGGACAGGGTGGGGATAGCAATCAGCCCCAGCATTTT.

This clonotype was picked up a small number of times. The chain recombines TRBV20-1 with TRBJ2-3; D is unresolved. This CDR3 comprises 12 residues. Between the trimmed V and J ends, which lost 3 bases and 7 bases, there was a span of 11 bases. The germline V gene has CDR1 DFQATT and CDR2 SNEGSKA (reference sequence). The CDR3 DNA is TGCAGTGCTAGGGAAGACATCTATACGCAGTATTTT. Its translation is CSAREDIYTQYF.

The J gene is TRBJ2-5, the V gene TRBV28; TRBD2 aligns across 7 bases. The assigned J gene may be wrong: the sequence end matches TRBJ2-7 better. CDR3 length: 14 amino acids. Germline CDR1 reads MDHEN; CDR2 reads SYDVKM. The CDR3, as DNA: TGTGCCAGCACGGGGGGACCCGGACGGTACGAGCAGTACTTC. It specifies CASTGGPGRYEQYF.

J is TRBJ2-5 and V is TRBV6-2 or TRBV6-3; 8 bases map to TRBD2. V lost 5 bases and J lost 4; bases outside the gene matches: 6. The CDR3 loop spans 14 amino acids. Per the germline V gene, CDR1 is MNHEY and CDR2 is SVGEGT. The CDR3 DNA follows: TGTGCCAGCAGTGCGGGACTAGTAAGAGAGACCCAGTACTTC. This encodes CASSAGLVRETQYF.

This clonotype was detected a few times. The V and J genes are TRBV25-1 and TRBJ1-2; 9 bases are shared with TRBD1. Germline CDR1 is MGHDK and CDR2 is SYGVNS. V lost 1 base and J lost 8; bases outside the gene matches: 5. The CDR3 length is 14 residues. The CDR3 coding sequence is TGTGCCAGCAGTGAATGGGGAGGACAGGGGGGCTACACCTTC. Amino acid sequence: CASSEWGGQGGYTF.

In this sample, this clonotype turned up once. The chain couples TRBV27 to TRBJ2-4, with 13 bases aligning to TRBD2. The CDR3 has 20 amino acids. The trim removed 4 bases at V and 0 bases at J, leaving 12 bases unmatched. Germline V lookup: CDR1 MNHEY, CDR2 SMNVEV (reference sequence). CDR3 sequence reads: CASSSLTAGLAGLAKNIQYF. DNA of the CDR3: TGTGCCAGCAGTTCACTGACGGCGGGACTAGCGGGGCTAGCCAAAAACATTCAGTACTTC.

The chain couples TRBV30 to TRBJ2-5, with D possibly being TRBD2 (6 bases). This CDR3 region has 14 residues. The V and J ends lost 7 bases and 6 bases respectively, with 21 bases between them. CDR1 and CDR2 from the germline V gene are GTSNPN and SVGIG (reference sequence). The CDR3 DNA follows: TGTGCCTTCACCGGGAGCGCCCTCATGAAGACCCAGTACTTC. Its translation is CAFTGSALMKTQYF.

The J gene is TRBJ1-1, the V gene TRBV25-1, with D unclear. Trimming removed 6 bases from V and 2 bases from J, with 13 bases in between. The CDR3 has 14 residues. CDR1 MGHDK and CDR2 SYGVNS come from the germline V gene. DNA of the CDR3: TGTGCCAGCAGGTTAACGGACGGAAACACTGAAGCTTTCTTT. Residues: CASRLTDGNTEAFF.

This clonotype was detected only a few times. As DNA, the CDR3 is TGTGCCAGCAGCAAAGCCCCCAAGCAGGGGCCTTATTACGAGCAGTACTTC. Residues: CASSKAPKQGPYYEQYF. The chain is built from TRBV21-1 and TRBJ2-7; the listed D gene, TRBD1, was not tested against the DNA. TRBV21-1 is an annotated pseudogene. The CDR3 spans 17 residues.

This clonotype was found a few times. The chain couples TRBV7-2 to TRBJ2-1, with a possible D match to TRBD1 (5 bases). CDR3 length equals 14 residues. Germline V lookup: CDR1 SGHTA, CDR2 FQGNSA. V was shortened by 3 bases and J by 9 bases, with 15 bases between the two germline ends. CDR3 residues: CASSFGVREGEQFF. The CDR3 coding sequence is TGTGCCAGCAGCTTCGGAGTCAGGGAAGGTGAGCAGTTCTTC.

CDR3 in DNA: TGTGCTAGTGGTTCCCAGTTGAACACTGAAGCTTTCTTT. This codes for CASGSQLNTEAFF. The chain has TRBV12-5 and TRBJ1-1; D not certain. The CDR3 is 13 residues long. The V gene lost 4 bases and the J gene lost 0 bases, with 6 bases spanning the gap. Per germline, CDR1 LGHNT and CDR2 FRNRAP.

Only a few counts were recorded for this clonotype. The gene calls are TRBV20-1 and TRBJ2-1; perhaps D is TRBD1 or TRBD2 (5 bases each). The CDR3 has 19 residues. Germline values: CDR1 DFQATT, CDR2 SNEGSKA (reference sequence). Trimming removed 0 bases from V and 2 bases from J, with 23 bases in between. The CDR3 region has the DNA TGCAGTGCTAGAGATAAAAGGGGAGCCAATATAGGGCCCTACAATGAGCAGTTCTTC. Translating it yields CSARDKRGANIGPYNEQFF.

V gene TRBV10-3 combines with J gene TRBJ1-5; the D gene is possibly TRBD1 (5 bases). The V end was cut by 6 bases, the J end by 5 bases, with 8 bases between. The CDR3 covers 12 residues. Germline CDR1 is ENHRY and CDR2 is SYGVKD. The CDR3 sequence is CAISRGDQPQHF. The CDR3 coding sequence is TGTGCCATCAGCCGGGGGGATCAGCCCCAGCATTTT.

This clonotype was seen a few times. V is TRBV7-7 and J is TRBJ2-3, with D possibly being TRBD1 (6 bases). The CDR3 has 16 amino acids. Germline V gene lookup returns CDR1 SSHAT and CDR2 FNYEAQ (reference sequence). Trimming stripped 5 bases from V and 0 bases from J, with 15 bases between. CDR3: CASSPSGQPSTDTQYF. The CDR3 nucleotides read TGTGCCAGCAGCCCCTCCGGACAGCCCAGCACAGATACGCAGTATTTT.

The chain combines TRBV7-9 with TRBJ2-1; unclear D gene. The germline V gene encodes CDR1 SEHNR and CDR2 FQNEAQ (reference sequence). The CDR3 is 15 amino acids. Trimming took off 4 bases at V and 2 bases at J, with 12 bases between the two ends. The CDR3, as DNA: TGTGCCAGCAGCTCAGCAGCCAGGCCCTACAATGAGCAGTTCTTC. Encoded protein: CASSSAARPYNEQFF.

CDR3 nucleotide sequence: TGCAGTGCTAGTGGTCAGCCCCACCACAATGAGCAGTACTTC. This codes for CSASGQPHHNEQYF. J is TRBJ2-5 and V is TRBV20-1; no clear D gene. Trimming removed 3 bases from V and 11 bases from J, with 22 bases in between. The germline gives CDR1 DFQATT, CDR2 SNEGSKA (reference sequence). The CDR3 has 14 amino acids.

This clonotype was counted only a few times. The chain joins TRBV6-4 to TRBJ2-7, with a tentative D call TRBD2 (6 bases). Trimming shortened V by 4 bases and J by 4 bases, and 14 bases separated the two germline ends. This CDR3 region has 14 residues. Germline V gene data show CDR1 as MRHNA and CDR2 as SNTAGT. The CDR3 sequence is CASSVDPEGYEQYF. The CDR3 DNA reads TGTGCCAGCAGTGTTGATCCGGAGGGGTACGAGCAGTACTTC.

The chain couples TRBV4-1 to TRBJ2-3; D gene unclear. Germline-derived CDR1 and CDR2 are MGHRA and YSYEKL. Trimming left V 1 base short and J 2 bases short, with 13 bases between. The CDR3 has 16 residues. The CDR3 bases are TGCGCCAGCAGCCAAGCGAACATGGGATTCACAGATACGCAGTATTTT. Protein: CASSQANMGFTDTQYF.

This clonotype was detected only a few times. The chain has TRBV29-1 and TRBJ2-5, with 10 bases lining up with TRBD2. The trim removed 6 bases at V and 5 bases at J, leaving 6 bases unmatched. CDR1 SQVTM and CDR2 ANQGSEA come from the germline V gene. The CDR3 is 13 amino acids. The CDR3: CSVEREGPETQYF. In DNA form, the CDR3 reads TGCAGCGTCGAGCGGGAGGGCCCGGAGACCCAGTACTTC. Variable domain in full (rest from reference TRBV29-1 and TRBJ2-5): SAVISQKPSRDICQRGTSLTIQCQVDSQVTMMFWYRQQPGQSLTLIATANQGSEATYESGFVIDKFPISRPNLTFSTLTVSNMSPEDSSIYLCSVEREGPETQYFGPGTRLLVL.

This clonotype has only a few counts. V usage is TRBV14 and J usage is TRBJ2-3, with 11 bases matching TRBD1. The germline V gene encodes CDR1 SGHDN and CDR2 FVKESK. Losses at the gene ends were 6 bases for V and 9 bases for J; bases not matched to a gene: 8. The CDR3 sequence is 14 residues long. The CDR3 bases are TGTGCCAGCAGAAGCGGACAGGGGGCCTCAACGCAGTATTTT. Translation: CASRSGQGASTQYF.

On this clonotype itself: A read error may produce the germline difference seen at one junction end. The V and J genes are TRBV10-3 and TRBJ2-7, with D possibly being TRBD2 (7 bases). Germline CDR1 ENHRY, CDR2 SYGVKD. This CDR3 spans 16 amino acids. This CDR3 is CAIRGGAGEWSYGQYF. CDR3 DNA: TGTGCCATCAGAGGGGGGGCAGGGGAATGGTCCTACGGGCAGTACTTC.

This rearrangement joins TRBV6-5 to TRBJ2-4, with TRBD2 identical over 9 bases. Germline values: CDR1 MNHEY, CDR2 SVGAGI. The CDR3 extends over 22 amino acids. J was trimmed by 0 bases and V by 8 bases; bases with no gene match: 26. The CDR3 loop reads CASGFPGTASSGRRGAKNIQYF. As DNA, the CDR3 is TGTGCCAGCGGTTTTCCCGGGACAGCGAGTAGCGGGAGAAGGGGAGCCAAAAACATTCAGTACTTC.

This rearrangement joins TRBV27 to TRBJ2-1; 12 bases agree with TRBD2. The DNA end is more similar to TRBJ2-7, so the J call may be wrong. In germline, CDR1 is MNHEY, CDR2 SMNVEV (reference sequence). The CDR3 is 16 residues long. CDR3 amino acids: CASSLSTSGRLAEQYF. The DNA for the CDR3 is TGTGCCAGCAGTTTATCCACTAGCGGGAGGCTCGCCGAGCAGTACTTC.

The CDR3 loop reads CASSLGDYKRPYEQYF. CDR3 sequence (DNA): TGTGCCAGCAGCTTAGGGGACTATAAGAGACCCTACGAGCAGTACTTC. The V call is TRBV7-9, the J call TRBJ2-5, with 7 positions matching TRBD2. The end of the DNA fits TRBJ2-7 better, so the J call may be wrong. CDR1 SEHNR and CDR2 FQNEAQ come from the germline V gene (reference sequence). CDR3 length: 16 residues.

This clonotype turned up a few times. The V and J genes are TRBV4-2 and TRBJ2-1; D might be TRBD2 (6 bases). CDR1 and CDR2 (germline): LGHNA, YNFKEQ. Trimming removed 2 bases from V and 8 bases from J, with 19 bases in between. The CDR3 loop spans 16 amino acids. CDR3 loop: CASSQKRDSPSHEQFF. As DNA, the CDR3 is TGTGCCAGCAGCCAAAAACGGGACTCCCCCTCCCATGAGCAGTTCTTC.

This clonotype came up a few times. The chain is built from TRBV11-1 and TRBJ2-1, with unresolved D. The germline gives CDR1 SGHAT, CDR2 FQDESV (reference sequence). The V gene lost 5 bases and the J gene lost 3 bases, with 14 bases spanning the gap. This CDR3 is built from 15 residues. CDR3 protein: CASSRHEENYNEQFF. The CDR3 nucleotides read TGTGCCAGCAGCCGTCACGAGGAGAACTACAATGAGCAGTTCTTC. The full variable domain, its missing parts supplied by reference TRBV11-1 and TRBJ2-1, is EAEVAQSPRYKITEKSQAVAFWCDPISGHATLYWYRQILGQGPELLVQFQDESVVDDSQLPKDRFSAERLKGVDSTLKIQPAELGDSAMYLCASSRHEENYNEQFFGPGTRLTVL.